These T cell receptor beta chains were read from a single sample in a study of blood T cell repertoires in COVID-19. Profiled with immunoSEQ multiplex PCR; TCRdb holds only in-frame clones, not every one. Here the sample spans some 96,000 clones, approximately 86% being singletons. The sample taken for sequencing was peripheral blood. The receptors stem from a man between 45 and 60 years old with active or convalescent COVID-19. CDR3s include the opening cysteine and the closing phenylalanine or tryptophan. A D gene is named only where the DNA matches it firmly. The listing skips clone size in some rows; elsewhere it reads once, few, many or a size class.

-,-,TRBV7-3,TRBJ2-1,CASSSRDIDEQFF,TGTGCCAGCAGCTCCCGGGACATAGATGAGCAGTTCTTC
-,-,TRBV28,TRBJ1-4,CASSPRGSPNEKLFF,TGTGCCAGCAGTCCCAGGGGTTCCCCTAATGAAAAACTGTTTTTT
TRBD2,-,TRBV19,TRBJ2-2,CATKGGTSGRFTGELFF,TGTGCCACCAAGGGGGGGACTAGCGGGAGGTTCACCGGGGAGCTGTTTTTT
-,-,TRBV29-1,TRBJ1-1,CSVGPMGGTEAFF,TGCAGCGTTGGGCCGATGGGGGGCACTGAAGCTTTCTTT
TRBD1,-,TRBV19,TRBJ1-5,CASSTWTGGMNQPQHF,TGTGCCAGTAGTACCTGGACAGGGGGCATGAATCAGCCCCAGCATTTT
-,-,TRBV5-1,TRBJ1-2,CASSFLQGFDGYTF,TGCGCCAGCAGCTTCCTACAGGGCTTCGATGGCTACACCTTC
-,-,TRBV4-1,TRBJ2-1,CASSRRDYNEQFF,TGCGCCAGCAGCCGGCGGGACTACAATGAGCAGTTCTTC
TRBD2,-,TRBV20-1,TRBJ2-3,CSVAGADTQYF,TGCAGTGTGGCGGGAGCAGATACGCAGTATTTT
-,few,TRBV15,TRBJ1-1,CATSFFSGSTEAFF,TGTGCCACCAGCTTCTTCTCAGGGTCCACTGAAGCTTTCTTT
TRBD1,many,TRBV28,TRBJ2-5,CASSLLGQGQETQYF,TGTGCCAGCAGTTTATTGGGACAGGGACAAGAGACCCAGTACTTC
-,-,TRBV5-1,TRBJ2-1,CASSYKLSGFNSYNEQFF,TGCGCCAGCAGCTATAAACTAAGCGGGTTCAACTCCTACAATGAGCAGTTCTTC
-,once,TRBV28,TRBJ2-1,CASLTNLDDEQFF,TGTGCCAGCCTCACAAACCTAGACGATGAGCAGTTCTTC
TRBD1,medium-sized,TRBV24-1,TRBJ2-1,CATSDPHRGFHNEQFF,TGTGCCACCAGTGATCCACACAGGGGGTTTCATAATGAGCAGTTCTTC
-,-,TRBV24-1,TRBJ2-1,CATSDTSWYYNEQFF,TGTGCCACCAGTGATACTAGCTGGTATTACAATGAGCAGTTCTTC
-,-,TRBV19,TRBJ1-5,CASIPGGGNQPQHF,TGTGCCAGTATACCCGGGGGAGGCAATCAGCCCCAGCATTTT
TRBD1,-,TRBV24-1,TRBJ2-7,CATSDHGTGSSYEQYF,TGTGCCACCAGTGATCACGGGACAGGCAGCTCCTACGAGCAGTACTTC